The 30 T cell receptor beta chains presented below share a single source sample, sequenced in a study of T cell repertoires in cytomegalovirus infection (dated by TCRdb to between 2018 and 2021). The treatment or condition label, as the study defines it: in vitro stimulation with specific CMV peptide epitopes to enrich CMV-specific T cells. The sample was run on an Illumina HiSeq 1500. TCRdb trimmed the raw reads at Q25, called clones with MiXCR and kept productive beta chains. Rows are combined by CDR3 protein, so each entry shows the most common genes and DNA. This sample gives around 360,000 distinct CDR3 sequences in total; roughly a third of them show up just once. Roughly 13% of the sample is held by the ten biggest clonotypes. No antigen is known for these receptors. The sample here was cultured PBMCs, taken from culture after CMV antigen stimulation. The receptors come from a human donor in good health (CMV status not recorded). Some clones in this sample may be carry-over from other donors' samples.

The chain carries TRBV6-5 and TRBJ1-1, with 7 bases matching TRBD1. With 4 bases clipped from V and 6 bases from J, the junction kept 11 bases outside the gene matches. The CDR3 contains 15 residues. Germline CDR1 reads MNHEY; CDR2 reads SVGAGI. The CDR3 loop is CASSSSTAGGAEAFF. As DNA, the CDR3 is TGTGCCAGCAGTTCTTCAACCGCAGGGGGAGCTGAAGCTTTCTTT.

This clonotype has only a few counts. The gene calls are TRBV15 and TRBJ2-7; D remains unclear. The CDR3 contains 15 residues. Per the germline V gene, CDR1 is LNHNV and CDR2 is YYDKDF (reference sequence). V dropped 0 bases and J dropped 6 bases, with 15 bases sitting between them. CDR3: CATSRDGLLSGEQYV. In DNA, the CDR3 is TGTGCCACCAGCAGAGATGGCCTACTTAGTGGCGAGCAGTACGTC.

This clonotype was observed many times. The chain recombines TRBV12-3 or TRBV12-4 with TRBJ2-5; possible D gene TRBD1, 5 bases. V dropped 5 bases and J dropped 5 bases, with 12 bases sitting between them. The CDR3 runs 13 residues. The CDR3 region has the DNA TGTGCCAGCAGTCGACAGTCTTGGGAGACCCAGTACTTC. Its protein is CASSRQSWETQYF.

In its sample, this clonotype was seen once. The rearrangement joins TRBV2 to TRBJ2-6; D uncertain. This CDR3 is built from 15 residues. Per the germline V gene, CDR1 is SNHLY and CDR2 is FYNNEI. Trimming cost V 4 bases and J 4 bases, with 11 bases left between them. CDR3 coding DNA: TGTGCCAGCAGTGGGTTAACTGGGGGGGCCAACGTCCTGACTTTC. It encodes CASSGLTGGANVLTF.

CDR3 protein: CASSQDLAGREVQYF. The CDR3 DNA sequence: TGCGCCAGCAGCCAAGATCTAGCGGGACGGGAAGTTCAGTACTTC. The rearrangement joins TRBV4-1 to TRBJ2-7; TRBD2 matches 9 bases. J was trimmed by 10 bases and V by 0 bases; bases with no gene match: 10. Germline V gene sequence: CDR1 MGHRA, CDR2 YSYEKL. This CDR3 spans 15 amino acids.

The chain couples TRBV7-6 to TRBJ2-7; perhaps TRBD1 as D (5 bases). Between the trimmed V and J ends, which lost 6 bases and 3 bases, there was a span of 12 bases. This CDR3 has 13 residues. Germline CDR1 SGHVS, CDR2 FNYEAQ. CDR3 sequence (DNA): TGTGCCAGCAGTCGACAAGACAGCTACGAGCAGTACTTC. It specifies CASSRQDSYEQYF.

V is TRBV28 and J is TRBJ2-1; D is perhaps TRBD2 (6 bases). In germline, CDR1 is MDHEN, CDR2 SYDVKM. Trimming took off 6 bases at V and 7 bases at J, with 19 bases between the two ends. The CDR3 consists of 15 residues. The CDR3 is CASSTKGHAGNEQFF. The CDR3 DNA follows: TGTGCCAGCAGCACAAAAGGGCACGCGGGGAATGAGCAGTTCTTC.

This chain connects TRBV18 to TRBJ1-2; 7 positions match TRBD1. This CDR3 has 15 amino acids. Germline CDR1 is KGHSH and CDR2 is LQKENI. The V segment lost 3 bases and the J segment 2 bases; nucleotides outside the gene matches: 6. Here the CDR3 reads CASSPGDRFNYGYTF. The CDR3 DNA is TGTGCCAGCTCACCGGGGGACAGATTCAACTATGGCTACACCTTC.

The V gene is TRBV29-1, the J gene TRBJ2-1, with D possibly TRBD2 on 6 matching bases. This CDR3 contains 13 residues. Germline V CDR1 and CDR2: SQVTM, ANQGSEA. V was pared by 6 bases and J by 7 bases, with 16 bases between. The CDR3 region is CSVREVGLNEQFF. For the CDR3, the DNA is TGCAGCGTAAGGGAGGTCGGTCTTAATGAGCAGTTCTTC.

This clonotype was counted ten times or more. The chain employs TRBV7-2 and TRBJ2-1; TRBD2 matches at 7 bases. From germline, CDR1 is SGHTA and CDR2 FQGNSA. The CDR3 totals 16 residues. The trim removed 5 bases at V and 6 bases at J, leaving 13 bases unmatched. CDR3 coding DNA: TGTGCCAGCAGCCCTTTGGGCGGGAGTGTTGGCAATGAGCAGTTCTTC. This encodes CASSPLGGSVGNEQFF.

The gene calls are TRBV6-6 and TRBJ2-1; no firm D call. Germline V gives CDR1 MNHNY, CDR2 SVGAGI (reference sequence). The CDR3 length is 15 residues. Trimming took 6 bases from V and 0 from J, leaving 12 bases between them. The CDR3 sequence is CASSSSPGSYNEQFF. DNA of the CDR3: TGTGCCAGCAGCTCCAGCCCAGGCTCCTACAATGAGCAGTTCTTC.

This chain uses TRBV7-6 with TRBJ2-5; no clear D gene. The CDR3 is 11 amino acids. Germline V lookup: CDR1 SGHVS, CDR2 FNYEAQ. V lost 7 bases and J 5 bases, leaving 8 bases between the germline ends. The CDR3 DNA follows: TGTGCCAGCACCTCTGGGGAGACCCAGTACTTC. Protein sequence: CASTSGETQYF.

This clonotype has a single count. The genes are TRBV9 and TRBJ2-7; no reliable D call. The CDR3 spans 14 residues. Looked up from germline, CDR1 is SGDLS and CDR2 is YYNGEE. V was trimmed by 3 bases and J by 0 bases, leaving 10 bases between them. In nucleotides, the CDR3 is TGTGCCAGCAGCGGCCACATGAGCTCCTACGAGCAGTACTTC. It codes for CASSGHMSSYEQYF.

Ten or more counts support this clonotype. The chain couples TRBV9 to TRBJ2-1; D is unresolved. The germline V gene encodes CDR1 SGDLS and CDR2 YYNGEE. V was pared by 3 bases and J by 0 bases, with 10 bases between. The CDR3 totals 15 residues. The chain's CDR3 is CASSADGSSYNEQFF. The CDR3, as DNA: TGTGCCAGCAGCGCGGACGGTAGCTCCTACAATGAGCAGTTCTTC.

The gene calls are TRBV24-1 and TRBJ1-5; a possible D gene is TRBD1 (6 bases). Germline V gives CDR1 KGHDR, CDR2 SFDVKD. V lost 5 bases and J 2 bases, leaving 12 bases between the germline ends. The CDR3 spans 15 residues. Here the CDR3 reads CATSGAGAGNQPQHF. DNA of the CDR3: TGTGCCACCAGTGGTGCGGGGGCCGGCAATCAGCCCCAGCATTTT.

This clonotype was observed a single time. This may come from a read error, since a much larger clone is one base off. V gene TRBV7-2 combines with J gene TRBJ2-1; TRBD1 agrees at 8 bases. The CDR3 contains 16 residues. Germline-derived CDR1 and CDR2 are SGHTA and FQGNSA. The CDR3 loop reads CASSLEYRGSCNEQFF. CDR3 coding DNA: TGTGCCAGCAGCTTAGAGTACAGGGGGTCCTGCAATGAGCAGTTCTTC.

The chain carries TRBV7-2 and TRBJ2-3; D tentatively fits TRBD1 or TRBD2 (6 bases each). Germline CDR1 and CDR2: SGHTA and FQGNSA. V was cut by 4 bases and J by 7 bases, with 15 bases left in between. There are 14 residues in the CDR3. The CDR3 nucleotides are TGTGCCAGCAGCTCCAGCGGAGGGGGTCATACGCAGTATTTT. Protein product: CASSSSGGGHTQYF. Using reference TRBV7-2 and TRBJ2-3 for the parts outside the CDR3, the full variable domain is GAGVSQSPSNKVTEKGKDVELRCDPISGHTALYWYRQSLGQGLEFLIYFQGNSAPDKSGLPSDRFSAERTGGSVSTLTIQRTQQEDSAVYLCASSSSGGGHTQYFGPGTRLTVL.

This clonotype was seen more than once but under ten times. This chain joins TRBV4-3 and TRBJ2-2; D is unclear. Trimming shortened V by 1 base and J by 1 base, and 7 bases separated the two germline ends. The germline V gene encodes CDR1 LGHNA and CDR2 YSLEER. The CDR3 is 15 amino acids. The CDR3 DNA is TGCGCCAGCAGCCAAGCGATGGAGAACACCGGGGAGCTGTTTTTT. Amino acid sequence: CASSQAMENTGELFF.

This chain connects TRBV6-5 to TRBJ2-7; D perhaps matches TRBD2 (6 bases). Trimming took off 0 bases at V and 6 bases at J, with 9 bases between the two ends. This CDR3 is built from 13 residues. From germline, CDR1 is MNHEY and CDR2 SVGAGI. The CDR3 is CASSYSAGFEQYV. The CDR3 DNA is TGTGCCAGCAGTTACTCGGCGGGGTTCGAGCAGTACGTC.

V gene TRBV18 combines with J gene TRBJ2-7; 9 nucleotides line up with TRBD1. Germline lookup yields CDR1 KGHSH and CDR2 LQKENI. V was pared by 4 bases and J by 3 bases, with 7 bases of the junction left unmatched. The CDR3 loop spans 15 amino acids. The CDR3 DNA sequence: TGTGCCAGCTCACTCAACACGGGACAGGGCTACGAGCAGTACTTC. Encoded protein: CASSLNTGQGYEQYF.

This clonotype was seen a few times. The chain combines TRBV7-2 with TRBJ2-7; 11 bases are shared with TRBD2. With V trimmed by 2 bases and J by 4 bases, 4 bases remained unmatched. The germline V gene encodes CDR1 SGHTA and CDR2 FQGNSA. The CDR3 consists of 15 residues. This CDR3 is CASSLSGLAAYEQYF. In nucleotides, the CDR3 is TGTGCCAGCAGCTTATCGGGACTAGCGGCATACGAGCAGTACTTC.

This chain connects TRBV10-3 to TRBJ1-1; no clear D. The length of the CDR3 is 13 residues. V shed 7 bases and J shed 4 bases, with 13 bases lying between them. Germline CDR1 is ENHRY and CDR2 is SYGVKD. This CDR3 is CAINNQVTTEAFF. The CDR3 coding sequence is TGTGCCATCAATAACCAGGTCACCACTGAAGCTTTCTTT.

This clonotype was detected ten times or more. The chain is built from TRBV7-2 and TRBJ2-3; D is unresolved. The V gene lost 5 bases and the J gene lost 6 bases, with 9 bases spanning the gap. The CDR3 covers 12 residues. Germline CDR1 reads SGHTA; CDR2 reads FQGNSA. As DNA, the CDR3 is TGTGCCAGCAGCCGAGGTTCGGATACGCAGTATTTT. Its translation: CASSRGSDTQYF.

The chain employs TRBV27 and TRBJ1-6; D gene unclear. The V and J ends lost 5 bases and 7 bases respectively, with 9 bases between them. The CDR3 covers 13 residues. Germline CDR1 is MNHEY and CDR2 is SMNVEV (reference sequence). The CDR3 loop reads CASSNELNSPLHF. DNA for the CDR3: TGTGCCAGCAGTAATGAACTAAATTCACCCCTCCACTTT.

The table lists this clonotype with a few counts. The V gene is TRBV4-3, the J gene TRBJ2-5; D may be TRBD1 or TRBD2 (6 bases each). This CDR3 is built from 15 residues. Looked up from germline, CDR1 is LGHNA and CDR2 is YSLEER. V was pared by 0 bases and J by 4 bases, with 12 bases between. The CDR3 nucleotides are TGCGCCAGCAGCCAAGAAGGGGGGCCGGGAGAGACCCAGTACTTC. Translation gives CASSQEGGPGETQYF.

V is TRBV4-1 and J is TRBJ2-1, with 7 bases lining up with TRBD1. The CDR3 length is 13 residues. V dropped 4 bases and J dropped 9; count of bases not matched to a gene: 6. CDR1 is MGHRA, CDR2 YSYEKL, per germline. The CDR3 bases are TGCGCCAGCAGCCGCAACAGGGGAAGTGAGCAGTTCTTC. Translating gives CASSRNRGSEQFF.

This clonotype showed up just a few times. The genes are TRBV28 and TRBJ1-2; D not resolved. Germline loops: CDR1 MDHEN, CDR2 SYDVKM. The ends were cut back, 3 bases at V and 2 bases at J, with 10 bases in the middle. This CDR3 contains 14 residues. The CDR3 loop is CASSFAASNYGYTF. The CDR3 DNA is TGTGCCAGCAGTTTTGCGGCATCCAACTATGGCTACACCTTC.

The V and J genes are TRBV7-2 and TRBJ1-1; possibly TRBD1 for D (5 bases). The CDR3 is 13 amino acids. Per germline, CDR1 SGHTA and CDR2 FQGNSA. The V end was cut by 1 base, the J end by 6 bases, with 9 bases between. Here the CDR3 reads CASSLEVGAEAFF. CDR3 sequence (DNA): TGTGCCAGCAGCTTAGAAGTAGGGGCTGAAGCTTTCTTT.

This chain links TRBV4-1 with TRBJ2-3; no reliable D call. Trimming shortened V by 2 bases and J by 6 bases, and 15 bases separated the two germline ends. The germline CDR1 and CDR2 sequences are MGHRA and YSYEKL. The CDR3 runs 15 residues. CDR3 sequence: CASSQRSVPRDTQYF. The CDR3 DNA follows: TGCGCCAGCAGCCAAAGAAGCGTTCCTAGGGATACGCAGTATTTT.

Here the CDR3 reads CASRPGTSGNYEQYV. CDR3 DNA sequence: TGTGCCAGCAGACCCGGGACTAGCGGGAACTACGAGCAGTACGTC. The chain is built from TRBV6-2 or TRBV6-3 and TRBJ2-7; TRBD2 agrees at 13 bases. The CDR3 extends over 15 amino acids. J lost 3 bases, V lost 6 bases, and 5 bases had no gene match. CDR1 is MNHEY and CDR2 is SVGEGT in the germline V gene.